This T cell receptor beta chain was found in a study of regulatory T cells in long-lasting Graves disease. Described time point: newly diagnosed GD, antithyroid drugs for less than 3 months. PBMC-extracted RNA yielded the TCR library. Patient provenance is recorded as an endocrinology department in Xi'an, China. Arm-PCR of CDR3 regions and iRepertoire HTBI primers were the basis on which TCR beta libraries were built. In the original analysis: Across all samples, about 62 TRBV segments and 15 or so TRBJ segments were identified. TCRdb fed the multiplex PCR reads into MiXCR, producing one record per CDR3 protein. Here the V and J calls rest on TCRdb's processing, not on the authors' analysis. The sample carries 400,000 to 500,000 distinct CDR3 sequences, about 14% recorded once. This clonotype was observed at least ten times. V was trimmed by 2 bases and J by 4 bases, leaving 21 bases between them. This CDR3 region has 18 residues. Germline V gene sequence: CDR1 MNHEY, CDR2 SVGAGI.

The sample was also linked to a second study, of T cells in Graves' hyperthyroidism and ophthalmopathy. Turning to that study: It was uncontrolled infection, other autoimmune disease, pregnancy or lactation that excluded patients. RT-PCR in the first round (using the HTBI primer set) targeted the TCR CDR3.

This chain connects TRBV6-5 to TRBJ1-5; maybe TRBD1 (6 bases). The receptor was derived from a woman aged 45-60 years with Graves disease. Specimen: peripheral blood mononuclear cells (PBMCs), collected at new diagnosis, from a patient treated with antithyroid drugs. The CDR3 nucleotides are TGTGCCAGCAGTTACCCTTTTCACCGTACAGGGTCGAATCAGCCCCAGCATTTT. Translated: CASSYPFHRTGSNQPQHF.